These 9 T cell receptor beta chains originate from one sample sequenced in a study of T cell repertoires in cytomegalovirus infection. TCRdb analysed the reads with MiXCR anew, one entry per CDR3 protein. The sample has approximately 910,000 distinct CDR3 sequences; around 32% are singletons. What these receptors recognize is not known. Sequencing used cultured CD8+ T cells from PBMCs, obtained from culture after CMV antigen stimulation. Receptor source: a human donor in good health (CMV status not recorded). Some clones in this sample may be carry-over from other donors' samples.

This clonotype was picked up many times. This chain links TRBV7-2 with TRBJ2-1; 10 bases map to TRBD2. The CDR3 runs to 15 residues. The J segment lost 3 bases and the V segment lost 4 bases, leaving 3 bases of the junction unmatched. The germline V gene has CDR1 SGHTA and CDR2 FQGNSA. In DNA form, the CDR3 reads TGTGCCAGCAGCTCAGCGGGGGGGTTCTACAATGAGCAGTTCTTC. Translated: CASSSAGGFYNEQFF.

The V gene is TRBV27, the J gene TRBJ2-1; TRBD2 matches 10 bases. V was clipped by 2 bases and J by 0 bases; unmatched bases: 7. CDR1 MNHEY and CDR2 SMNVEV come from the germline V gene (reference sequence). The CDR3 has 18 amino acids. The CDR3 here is CASSLSSGGFLSYNEQFF. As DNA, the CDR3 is TGTGCCAGCAGTTTAAGTAGCGGGGGGTTCCTCTCCTACAATGAGCAGTTCTTC.

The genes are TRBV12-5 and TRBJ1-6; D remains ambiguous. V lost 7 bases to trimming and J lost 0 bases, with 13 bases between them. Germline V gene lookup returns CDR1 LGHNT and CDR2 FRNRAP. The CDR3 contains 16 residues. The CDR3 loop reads CASASHMSSYNSPLHF. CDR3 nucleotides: TGTGCTAGTGCTTCGCACATGAGCTCCTATAATTCACCCCTCCACTTT.

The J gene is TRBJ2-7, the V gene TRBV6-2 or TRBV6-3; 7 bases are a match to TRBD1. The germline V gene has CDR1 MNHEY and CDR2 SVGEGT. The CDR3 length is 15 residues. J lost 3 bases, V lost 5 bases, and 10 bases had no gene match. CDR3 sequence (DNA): TGTGCCAGCAGTAAAGCCTGGACAGGTGACTACGAGCAGTACGTC. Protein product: CASSKAWTGDYEQYV.

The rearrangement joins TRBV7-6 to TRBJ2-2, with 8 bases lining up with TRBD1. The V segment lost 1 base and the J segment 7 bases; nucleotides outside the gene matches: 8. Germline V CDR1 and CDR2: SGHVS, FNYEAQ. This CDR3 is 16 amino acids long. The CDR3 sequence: CASSLVGTGRGGELFF. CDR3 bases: TGTGCCAGCAGCTTAGTGGGGACAGGCCGTGGCGGGGAGCTGTTTTTT.

The CDR3 loop reads CASTRGGGEDTQYF. CDR3 nucleotides: TGTGCCAGCACGCGTGGAGGGGGGGAAGATACGCAGTATTTT. The V call is TRBV7-6, the J call TRBJ2-3, with a tentative D call TRBD2 (7 bases). The germline V gene encodes CDR1 SGHVS and CDR2 FNYEAQ. There are 14 residues in the CDR3. Trimming left V 7 bases short and J 5 bases short, with 16 bases between.

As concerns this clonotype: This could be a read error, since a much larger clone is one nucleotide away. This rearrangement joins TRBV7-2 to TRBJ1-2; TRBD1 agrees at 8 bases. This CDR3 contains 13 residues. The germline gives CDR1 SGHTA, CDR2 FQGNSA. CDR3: CANSSGQGNGYTF. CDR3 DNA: TGTGCCAACAGCTCTGGACAGGGTAATGGCTACACCTTC. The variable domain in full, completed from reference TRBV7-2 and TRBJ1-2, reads GAGVSQSPSNKVTEKGKDVELRCDPISGHTALYWYRQSLGQGLEFLIYFQGNSAPDKSGLPSDRFSAERTGGSVSTLTIQRTQQEDSAVYLCANSSGQGNGYTFGSGTRLTVV.

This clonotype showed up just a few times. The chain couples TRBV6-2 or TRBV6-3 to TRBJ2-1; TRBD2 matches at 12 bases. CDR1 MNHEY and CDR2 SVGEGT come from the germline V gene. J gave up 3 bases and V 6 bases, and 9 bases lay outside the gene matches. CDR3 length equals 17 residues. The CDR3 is CASSLAGGLLGYNEQFF. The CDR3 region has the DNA TGTGCCAGCAGCCTAGCGGGGGGGCTCTTAGGCTACAATGAGCAGTTCTTC.

The CDR3 reads CASSSQSNEQFF. In nucleotides, the CDR3 is TGTGCCAGCAGTTCTCAGAGCAATGAGCAGTTCTTC. The chain combines TRBV11-3 with TRBJ2-1; no clear D. The CDR3 length is 12 residues. Germline values: CDR1 SGHNT, CDR2 YENEEA. Trimming removed 6 bases from V and 6 bases from J, with 9 bases in between. Filled out from reference TRBV11-3 and TRBJ2-1, the complete variable domain reads EAGVVQSPRYKIIEKKQPVAFWCNPISGHNTLYWYLQNLGQGPELLIRYENEEAVDDSQLPKDRFSAERLKGVDSTLKIQPAELGDSAVYLCASSSQSNEQFFGPGTRLTVL.